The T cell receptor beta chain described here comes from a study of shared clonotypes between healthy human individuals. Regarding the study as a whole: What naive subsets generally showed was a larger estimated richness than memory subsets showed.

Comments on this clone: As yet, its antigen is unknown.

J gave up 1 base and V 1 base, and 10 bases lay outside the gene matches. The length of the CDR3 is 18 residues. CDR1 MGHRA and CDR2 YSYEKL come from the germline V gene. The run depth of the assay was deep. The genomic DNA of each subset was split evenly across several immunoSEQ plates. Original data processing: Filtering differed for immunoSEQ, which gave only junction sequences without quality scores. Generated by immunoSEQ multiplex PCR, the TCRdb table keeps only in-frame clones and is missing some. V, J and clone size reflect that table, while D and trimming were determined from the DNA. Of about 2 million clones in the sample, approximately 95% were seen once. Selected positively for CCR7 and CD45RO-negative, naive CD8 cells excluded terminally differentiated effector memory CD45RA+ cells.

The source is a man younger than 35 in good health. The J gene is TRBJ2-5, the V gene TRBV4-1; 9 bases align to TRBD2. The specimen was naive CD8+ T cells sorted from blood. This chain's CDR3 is CASSQALAGRMSQETQYF. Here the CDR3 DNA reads TGCGCCAGCAGCCAAGCCCTAGCGGGGAGGATGTCCCAAGAGACCCAGTACTTC.